This T cell receptor beta chain was found in a study of blood T cell repertoires in COVID-19. Study-wide background: Researchers got acute and convalescent COVID-19 samples from the United States, Italy and Spain. The analysed material was cDNA or gDNA that came from T cells, B-cell-depleted T cells, or PBMCs.

CDR1 and CDR2 (germline): GTSNPN, SVGIG (reference sequence). This CDR3 is 15 amino acids long. J was trimmed by 5 bases and V by 2 bases; bases with no gene match: 4. In the original processing: Amplification of reference gene primers was used by the study to estimate nucleated cell counts. Assay: immunoSEQ multiplex PCR; the TCRdb copy retains only in-frame clones and omits some. From that table come the V and J calls and clone size; the DNA was used to work out D and trimming. The sample holds over 200,000 clones, roughly 84% seen once. This rearrangement joins TRBV30 to TRBJ2-1, with 12 bases fitting TRBD2. The clonotype originates from a middle-aged man with acute or convalescent COVID-19. The sample comprised peripheral blood. CDR3 nucleotide sequence: TGTGCCTGGAGTTTACGGACTAGCGGGAACAATGAGCAGTTCTTC. This gives the protein CAWSLRTSGNNEQFF.